The 20 T cell receptor beta chains given below trace back to one sample, sequenced in a study of shared clonotypes between healthy human individuals. The method was immunoSEQ multiplex PCR; TCRdb's version includes in-frame clones alone and lacks a portion of them. The sample holds 2,500,000 or so clones, around 90% seen once. Sequenced sample: naive CD4+ T cells from PBMCs. This sample's subset: CD45RA+ positively selected. The receptor set was obtained from a man younger than 35 in good health. Some clones in this sample may be carry-over from other donors' samples.

This clone was observed a single time. In DNA form, the CDR3 reads TGCGCCAGCAGCCTAAACTTCAGGGGCGAGGGCTACACCTTC. Protein sequence: CASSLNFRGEGYTF. This chain uses TRBV4-3 with TRBJ1-2; perhaps TRBD1 as D (6 bases). Germline V lookup: CDR1 LGHNA, CDR2 YSLEER. This CDR3 is 14 amino acids long. The ends were cut back, 4 bases at V and 8 bases at J, with 17 bases in the middle.

The CDR3 nucleotides are TGCGCCAGCAGCCAAGGCATGAGCTCCTACAATGAGCAGTTCTTC. This codes for CASSQGMSSYNEQFF. The V gene is TRBV4-1, the J gene TRBJ2-1; no reliable D call. CDR1 is MGHRA, CDR2 YSYEKL, per germline. The germline V and J ends were trimmed by 1 base and 0 bases, with 7 bases remaining between them. The CDR3 length is 15 residues.

V gene TRBV9 combines with J gene TRBJ2-5; 10 bases are a match to TRBD1. The CDR3 covers 16 residues. Per the germline V gene, CDR1 is SGDLS and CDR2 is YYNGEE. The ends lost 0 bases at V and 5 bases at J; junction bases unmatched: 7. The CDR3 reads CASSVATGQGFETQYF. In DNA, the CDR3 is TGTGCCAGCAGCGTAGCTACGGGACAGGGGTTTGAGACCCAGTACTTC.

A note on this clone: Other DNA sequences in this specimen translate into the identical CDR3. This rearrangement joins TRBV6-5 to TRBJ1-4; 7 nucleotides line up with TRBD1. Germline V lookup: CDR1 MNHEY, CDR2 SVGAGI. The CDR3 has 14 amino acids. V lost 5 bases, J lost 2 bases, and 2 bases stayed unmatched. CDR3 amino acids: CASSPTGTNEKLFF. The CDR3 DNA reads as TGTGCCAGCAGTCCGACAGGGACTAATGAAAAACTGTTTTTT.

This chain links TRBV10-2 with TRBJ2-1; 10 bases align to TRBD2. V dropped 6 bases and J dropped 9; count of bases not matched to a gene: 11. Germline-derived CDR1 and CDR2 are WSHSY and SAAADI. There are 15 residues in the CDR3. The CDR3 DNA follows: TGCGCCAGCAGGGGGCTGAGCGGGAGGGCCGGTGAGCAGTTCTTC. Residues: CASRGLSGRAGEQFF.

This clone was observed once. V gene TRBV5-1 combines with J gene TRBJ2-1; no clear D gene. The germline CDR1 and CDR2 sequences are SGHRS and YFSETQ. CDR3 length: 15 residues. With 0 bases removed from V and 0 bases from J, the gap between germline ends came to 7 bases. As DNA, the CDR3 is TGCGCCAGCAGCTTGGCCCCTCTCTCCTACAATGAGCAGTTCTTC. It codes for CASSLAPLSYNEQFF.

This chain's CDR3 is CASSDERGLDTGELFF. The CDR3 DNA reads TGCGCCAGCAGTGACGAAAGGGGCCTCGACACCGGGGAGCTGTTTTTT. The V call is TRBV10-2, the J call TRBJ2-2; weak D call: TRBD1 (5 bases). CDR1 and CDR2 (germline): WSHSY, SAAADI. The CDR3 is 16 residues long. Trimming took 3 bases from V and 3 from J, leaving 14 bases between them.

This clone was counted a single time. The chain couples TRBV6-6 to TRBJ1-2; D not certain. CDR1 MNHNY and CDR2 SVGAGI come from the germline V gene (reference sequence). The V gene lost 7 bases and the J gene lost 5 bases, with 11 bases spanning the gap. CDR3 size: 12 residues. CDR3: CASNIGEYGYTF. CDR3 bases: TGTGCCAGCAACATTGGGGAATATGGCTACACCTTC.

The rearrangement uses TRBV20-1 and TRBJ1-1; D is ambiguous. Looked up from germline, CDR1 is DFQATT and CDR2 is SNEGSKA (reference sequence). The CDR3 runs to 11 residues. CDR3: CSLKEWAEAFF. The CDR3 nucleotides are TGCAGCCTGAAGGAGTGGGCTGAAGCTTTCTTT.

V is TRBV7-9 and J is TRBJ1-1; D call uncertain. The V end was cut by 1 base, the J end by 10 bases, with 13 bases between. The length of the CDR3 is 13 residues. The germline V gene encodes CDR1 SEHNR and CDR2 FQNEAQ (reference sequence). DNA for the CDR3: TGTGCCAGCAGCTTAGGAGTCGACCCACCAGCTTTCTTT. This encodes CASSLGVDPPAFF.

V is TRBV5-4 and J is TRBJ1-3, with TRBD1 as a possible D gene (5 bases). The CDR3 sequence is 15 residues long. Germline assignment: CDR1 SGHNT and CDR2 YYREEE (reference sequence). The germline V and J ends were trimmed by 7 bases and 0 bases, with 14 bases remaining between them. The CDR3 DNA follows: TGTGCCAGCTCCGGGACGGTGGGCTCTGGAAACACCATATATTTT. Its translation is CASSGTVGSGNTIYF.

J is TRBJ2-1 and V is TRBV4-1; possible D gene TRBD2, 5 bases. The germline V gene encodes CDR1 MGHRA and CDR2 YSYEKL. V lost 0 bases and J 12 bases, leaving 18 bases between the germline ends. The CDR3 length is 15 residues. The CDR3: CASSQDPTGKGLQFF. The CDR3 nucleotides read TGCGCCAGCAGCCAAGATCCCACCGGGAAGGGTCTGCAGTTCTTC.

The rearrangement uses TRBV5-4 and TRBJ2-2; possible D gene TRBD2, 5 bases. The length of the CDR3 is 17 residues. Germline CDR1 and CDR2: SGHNT and YYREEE (reference sequence). Trimming shortened V by 4 bases and J by 1 base, and 17 bases separated the two germline ends. The CDR3 DNA is TGTGCCAGCAGCCGCGGAGGCAGCAGCCTGAACACCGGGGAGCTGTTTTTT. Its protein product is CASSRGGSSLNTGELFF.

The V and J genes are TRBV6-4 and TRBJ1-2, with a tentative D call TRBD1 (5 bases). Between the trimmed V and J ends, which lost 7 bases and 2 bases, there was a span of 14 bases. CDR1 is MRHNA and CDR2 is SNTAGT in the germline V gene. There are 14 residues in the CDR3. The CDR3 is CASIMDKENYGYTF. Written as DNA, the CDR3 is TGTGCCAGCATTATGGACAAAGAAAACTATGGCTACACCTTC.

The V gene is TRBV6-5, the J gene TRBJ1-2; D gene uncertain. Germline values: CDR1 MNHEY, CDR2 SVGAGI. The CDR3 totals 12 residues. Trimming left V 8 bases short and J 4 bases short, with 11 bases between. CDR3 protein: CASRRNVYGYTF. The CDR3 bases are TGTGCCAGCCGGAGGAACGTCTATGGCTACACCTTC.

In the case of this clone: Sequence at one end of the junction differs from germline and may be a read error. This sequence joins TRBV28 and TRBJ1-2, with TRBD1 identical over 10 bases. The CDR3 is 15 residues long. CDR1 is MDHEN and CDR2 is SYDVKM in the germline V gene. In DNA form, the CDR3 reads TGTGCCAGCAGTTCTCCAACCCCGGGACAGGGGAGGGTATCCTTC. Translated: CASSSPTPGQGRVSF.

The chain is built from TRBV6-1 and TRBJ1-1; D remains ambiguous. V dropped 2 bases and J dropped 8 bases, with 15 bases sitting between them. CDR1 is MNHNS, CDR2 SASEGT, per germline. The CDR3 covers 14 residues. CDR3 sequence (DNA): TGTGCCAGCAGTGAAAGCAGGTCAGTTCGCGAAGCTTTCTTT. It encodes CASSESRSVREAFF.

The CDR3 loop is CASSEWRTGRLAFF. CDR3 nucleotide sequence: TGTGCCAGCAGTGAATGGAGGACAGGGCGTCTAGCTTTCTTT. This rearrangement joins TRBV25-1 to TRBJ1-1; 8 nucleotides line up with TRBD1. There are 14 residues in the CDR3. V lost 1 base to trimming and J lost 10 bases; unmatched junction nucleotides: 8. The germline CDR1 and CDR2 sequences are MGHDK and SYGVNS.

J is TRBJ2-4 and V is TRBV11-2; D could derive from TRBD1 or TRBD2 (5 bases each). The CDR3 contains 15 residues. The germline gives CDR1 SGHAT, CDR2 FQNNGV. Trimming cost V 5 bases and J 3 bases, with 14 bases left between them. The CDR3, as DNA: TGTGCCAGCAGCCCAAGGGGCGGGCACAAAAACATTCAGTACTTC. Translating it yields CASSPRGGHKNIQYF.

This clone was detected only once. The V and J genes are TRBV11-1 and TRBJ2-1; 11 positions match TRBD2. With V trimmed by 5 bases and J by 7 bases, 7 bases remained unmatched. This CDR3 contains 15 residues. Germline V gives CDR1 SGHAT, CDR2 FQDESV (reference sequence). The DNA of the CDR3 is TGTGCCAGCAGCCAAGCTACTAGCGGGAGTAATGAGCAGTTCTTC. Its translation is CASSQATSGSNEQFF.